This T cell receptor (beta chain) emerged from a study of T-cell reconstitution after alpha-beta-depleted transplantation in children. The TCRbeta library incorporated unique molecular identifiers. Each CDR3 protein gets one entry after TCRdb re-called the PCR reads with MiXCR. The repertoire holds about 480,000 distinct CDR3 sequences, with approximately 13% as singletons. The sequenced sample was PBMCs from the stem cell graft donor, obtained from the stem cell graft. The sequence was collected from a human donor who donated a stem cell graft to a child with combined immunodeficiency.

The chain's CDR3 is CAISESHGGYGYEQYF. CDR3 sequence (DNA): TGTGCCATCAGTGAGTCCCATGGGGGTTACGGCTACGAGCAGTACTTC. This chain links TRBV10-3 with TRBJ2-7, with D perhaps assigned TRBD1 or TRBD2 (5 bases each). Trimming stripped 0 bases from V and 3 bases from J, with 15 bases between. Germline-derived CDR1 and CDR2 are ENHRY and SYGVKD. The CDR3 runs to 16 residues.